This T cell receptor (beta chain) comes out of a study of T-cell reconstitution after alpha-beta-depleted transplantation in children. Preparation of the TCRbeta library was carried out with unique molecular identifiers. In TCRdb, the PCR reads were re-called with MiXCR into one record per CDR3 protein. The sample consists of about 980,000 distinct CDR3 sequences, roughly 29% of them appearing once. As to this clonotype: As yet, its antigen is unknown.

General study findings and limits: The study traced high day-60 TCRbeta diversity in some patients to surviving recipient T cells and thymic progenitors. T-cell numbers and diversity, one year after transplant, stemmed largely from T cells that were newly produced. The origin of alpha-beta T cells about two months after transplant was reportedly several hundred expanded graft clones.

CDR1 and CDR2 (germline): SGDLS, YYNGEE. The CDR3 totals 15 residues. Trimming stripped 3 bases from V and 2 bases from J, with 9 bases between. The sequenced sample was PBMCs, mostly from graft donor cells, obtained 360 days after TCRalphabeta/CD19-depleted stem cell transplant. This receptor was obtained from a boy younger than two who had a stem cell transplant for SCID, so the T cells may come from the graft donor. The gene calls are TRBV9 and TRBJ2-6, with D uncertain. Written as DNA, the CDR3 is TGTGCCAGCAGCGGGACCAATCCTGGGGCCAACGTCCTGACTTTC. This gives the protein CASSGTNPGANVLTF.